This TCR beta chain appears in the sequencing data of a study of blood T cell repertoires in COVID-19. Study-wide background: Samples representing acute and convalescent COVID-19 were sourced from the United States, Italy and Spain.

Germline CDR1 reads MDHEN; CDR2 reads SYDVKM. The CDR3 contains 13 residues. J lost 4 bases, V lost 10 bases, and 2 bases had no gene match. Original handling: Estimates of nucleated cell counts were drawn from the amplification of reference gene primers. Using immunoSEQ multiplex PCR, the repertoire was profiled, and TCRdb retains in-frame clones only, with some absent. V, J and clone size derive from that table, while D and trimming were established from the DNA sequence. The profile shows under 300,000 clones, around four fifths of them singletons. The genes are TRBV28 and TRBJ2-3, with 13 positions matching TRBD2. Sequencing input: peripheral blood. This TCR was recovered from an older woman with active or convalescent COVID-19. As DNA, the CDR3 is TGTGCCATACTAGCGGGGGGGTCAGATACGCAGTATTTT. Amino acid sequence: CAILAGGSDTQYF.